A single sample is the source of the 7 T cell receptor beta chains below, sequenced in a study of human T cells and chemical hapten exposure. One entry per CDR3 protein results from TCRdb running MiXCR on the RACE reads. The repertoire consists of about 84,000 distinct CDR3 sequences, with approximately 10% occurring once and the leading ten covering 3% to 4%. Noted time point: patch test 3, about 24 weeks after DPC sensitization. Treatment described: therapeutic diphenylcyclopropenone sensitization with weekly scalp DPC. The sample consisted of whole blood, taken in connection with sensitization to the hapten diphenylcyclopropenone (DPC). The receptor set was obtained from a woman in her forties or fifties with alopecia areata. Some clones in this sample may be carry-over from other donors' samples.

The V and J genes are TRBV20-1 and TRBJ2-1, with 8 bases aligning to TRBD2. The V gene's germline CDR1 is DFQATT and CDR2 SNEGSKA (reference sequence). The trim removed 6 bases at V and 5 bases at J, leaving 15 bases unmatched. The CDR3 consists of 16 residues. The DNA of the CDR3 is TGCAGTGCCCCTCCGGGGCGTAGCGGGATGAACAATGAGCAGTTCTTC. Protein: CSAPPGRSGMNNEQFF.

In its sample, this clonotype ranks as medium-sized. The chain links TRBV29-1 to TRBJ1-5; 9 bases fit TRBD1. CDR1 and CDR2 (germline): SQVTM, ANQGSEA. With 6 bases clipped from V and 5 bases from J, the junction kept 5 bases outside the gene matches. This CDR3 spans 13 amino acids. This CDR3 is CSVRDREYQPQHF. DNA for the CDR3: TGCAGCGTCAGGGACAGGGAGTATCAGCCCCAGCATTTT.

Notes on this clonotype: The CDR3 carries no conserved terminal phenylalanine or tryptophan, so it likely arises from a read error. The DNA is left out, because the CDR3 cannot be placed on it with certainty; the CDR3 is given as TCRdb lists it. The V call is TRBV5-8, the J call TRBJ2-1; TRBD1, the table's D call, lacks a check against the DNA. Counting both end residues, the CDR3 totals 16 amino acids. Germline V gene data show CDR1 as SGHTS and CDR2 as YDEGEE. CDR3 sequence reads: CASSLGGHIRGQWSPD.

This sequence joins TRBV27 and TRBJ1-1; D remains unclear. CDR3 length: 16 amino acids. Trimming shortened V by 5 bases and J by 2 bases, and 18 bases separated the two germline ends. The germline V gene has CDR1 MNHEY and CDR2 SMNVEV (reference sequence). The CDR3 nucleotides are TGTGCCAGCAGTCCCAATAAGGTCAGAGTAAACACTGAAGCTTTCTTT. It is translated as CASSPNKVRVNTEAFF.

This clonotype was detected many times. This chain connects TRBV7-2 to TRBJ2-1; 8 bases agree with TRBD2. This CDR3 region has 13 residues. The germline CDR1 and CDR2 sequences are SGHTA and FQGNSA. Trimming at V came to 4 bases and at J to 12 bases, leaving 8 bases not matched to a gene. CDR3 nucleotides: TGTGCCAGCAGCTGGCCGGGAGGGTTCGGGCAGTTCTTC. Protein sequence: CASSWPGGFGQFF.

The rearrangement joins TRBV3-1 to TRBJ2-7; D uncertain. The CDR3 sequence is 13 residues long. V gave up 7 bases and J gave up 3 bases, with 13 bases separating them. Germline V lookup: CDR1 LGHDT, CDR2 YNNKEL (reference sequence). CDR3 nucleotides: TGTGCCAGCACTTATGGGCTGAACTACGAGCAGTACTTC. This gives the protein CASTYGLNYEQYF.

A few counts support this clonotype. The chain uses TRBV7-3 and TRBJ2-7; 8 bases line up with TRBD1. CDR3 length: 13 residues. CDR1 is SGHTA, CDR2 FQGTGA, per germline. J lost 2 bases, V lost 5 bases, and 2 bases had no gene match. DNA for the CDR3: TGTGCCAGCAGCCGGGACAGGACCTACGAGCAGTACTTC. Translating it yields CASSRDRTYEQYF.